These 28 T cell receptor beta chains share one sample of origin, sequenced in a study of shared clonotypes between healthy human individuals. TCRdb keeps only in-frame clones here, not all; method: immunoSEQ multiplex PCR. The sample yields about 2 million clones, approximately 95% seen once. Sequences were obtained from naive CD4+ T cells sorted from blood. As to subset: CD45RA+ positively selected. The receptors originated from a young man in good health.

In DNA, the CDR3 is TGTGCCAGCAGTTTCCCCGGGGGAACTGGAAACACCATATATTTT. It is translated as CASSFPGGTGNTIYF. The chain links TRBV28 to TRBJ1-3; TRBD1 is a possible D gene (5 bases). V lost 3 bases and J lost 2, with 11 bases in between. The CDR3 runs to 15 residues. From germline, CDR1 is MDHEN and CDR2 SYDVKM. Together with reference TRBV28 and TRBJ1-3, the CDR3 gives the full variable domain: DVKVTQSSRYLVKRTGEKVFLECVQDMDHENMFWYRQDPGLGLRLIYFSYDVKMKEKGDIPEGYSVSREKKERFSLILESASTNQTSMYLCASSFPGGTGNTIYFGEGSWLTVV.

This chain uses TRBV7-3 with TRBJ2-1; D is uncertain. The CDR3 covers 15 residues. V was cut by 2 bases and J by 4 bases, with 12 bases left in between. The germline gives CDR1 SGHTA, CDR2 FQGTGA. The CDR3 DNA sequence: TGTGCCAGCAGCTTAGGCCCCCTAGAGTACAATGAGCAGTTCTTC. Translated, it gives CASSLGPLEYNEQFF.

The V gene is TRBV21-1, the J gene TRBJ2-7; the table's D call, TRBD1, has no DNA check behind it. TRBV21-1 represents a pseudogene. This CDR3 is 16 amino acids long. The CDR3 DNA reads as TGTGCCAGCAGCAACCAGGCCTCCCGGTGCGTCTACGAGCAGTACTTC. This codes for CASSNQASRCVYEQYF.

This clone was counted once. V is TRBV5-8 and J is TRBJ2-7; 10 nucleotides agree with TRBD2. CDR1 is SGHTS and CDR2 is YDEGEE in the germline V gene. CDR3 length equals 16 residues. J gave up 7 bases and V 1 base, and 11 bases lay outside the gene matches. CDR3 loop: CASSLLSASGGGEQYF. CDR3 nucleotides: TGTGCCAGCAGCTTGCTCTCGGCTAGCGGGGGTGGAGAGCAGTACTTC.

The chain combines TRBV19 with TRBJ2-7, with D tentatively TRBD1 (6 bases). The ends were cut back, 5 bases at V and 3 bases at J, with 14 bases in the middle. CDR1 and CDR2 (germline): LNHDA, SQIVND (reference sequence). The length of the CDR3 is 14 residues. The CDR3 DNA reads TGTGCCAGTAGTCGCACAGGGACACTCTACGAGCAGTACTTC. Its protein is CASSRTGTLYEQYF.

The rearrangement joins TRBV9 to TRBJ2-2; D could derive from TRBD1 or TRBD2 (5 bases each). CDR3 length: 14 residues. Germline CDR1 reads SGDLS; CDR2 reads YYNGEE. V shed 5 bases and J shed 8 bases, with 16 bases lying between them. CDR3 bases: TGTGCCAGCAGAGCAGGGAGTTTTAGAGGGGAGCTGTTTTTT. Its translation: CASRAGSFRGELFF.

The genes are TRBV9 and TRBJ1-1, with no clear D. The CDR3 has 13 amino acids. The V gene's germline CDR1 is SGDLS and CDR2 YYNGEE. V was trimmed by 4 bases and J by 1 base, leaving 8 bases between them. The CDR3 DNA reads as TGTGCCAGCAGCATAAACAAGAACACTGAAGCTTTCTTT. Translating gives CASSINKNTEAFF.

The count of this clone is one. The chain combines TRBV4-1 with TRBJ1-1; no clear D. The V gene lost 1 base and the J gene lost 3 bases, with 9 bases spanning the gap. Per germline, CDR1 MGHRA and CDR2 YSYEKL. The CDR3 totals 14 residues. The CDR3 sequence is CASSQVAGYTEAFF. CDR3 DNA: TGCGCCAGCAGCCAAGTTGCGGGGTACACTGAAGCTTTCTTT.

The rearrangement uses TRBV5-4 and TRBJ1-1; 7 bases line up with TRBD1. CDR1 SGHNT and CDR2 YYREEE come from the germline V gene (reference sequence). This CDR3 is built from 14 residues. V was clipped by 5 bases and J by 0 bases; unmatched bases: 4. CDR3 in DNA: TGTGCCAGCAGACGGGACAGCATGAACACTGAAGCTTTCTTT. This sequence encodes CASRRDSMNTEAFF.

This clone was recorded once. The rearrangement links TRBV9 to TRBJ2-6, with D possibly being TRBD1 (5 bases). Per germline, CDR1 SGDLS and CDR2 YYNGEE. Trimming cost V 3 bases and J 0 bases, with 7 bases left between them. CDR3 length equals 15 residues. Here the CDR3 reads CASSADSSGANVLTF. CDR3 nucleotides: TGTGCCAGCAGCGCCGACAGCTCTGGGGCCAACGTCCTGACTTTC.

The rearrangement links TRBV10-3 to TRBJ1-3; D remains ambiguous. The CDR3 has 12 amino acids. The germline gives CDR1 ENHRY, CDR2 SYGVKD. Trimming left V 5 bases short and J 0 bases short, with 2 bases between. In DNA form, the CDR3 reads TGTGCCATCAGTAGCTCTGGAAACACCATATATTTT. It translates to CAISSSGNTIYF.

The genes are TRBV9 and TRBJ2-7, with TRBD1 as a possible D gene (6 bases). V was pared by 0 bases and J by 4 bases, with 11 bases between. Germline loops: CDR1 SGDLS, CDR2 YYNGEE. This CDR3 comprises 14 residues. The DNA of the CDR3 is TGTGCCAGCAGCGTAGCATTAAGGGGGTACGAGCAGTACTTC. Protein sequence: CASSVALRGYEQYF.

This sequence joins TRBV7-2 and TRBJ1-2; 8 bases are a match to TRBD1. Trimming removed 5 bases from V and 1 base from J; junction bases left unmatched: 6. The CDR3 has 15 residues. Germline CDR1 and CDR2: SGHTA and FQGNSA. CDR3 bases: TGTGCCAGCAGCCCAGGGACAGGTTATAACTATGGCTACACCTTC. Its protein product is CASSPGTGYNYGYTF. The full variable domain, completed using reference TRBV7-2 and TRBJ1-2, is GAGVSQSPSNKVTEKGKDVELRCDPISGHTALYWYRQSLGQGLEFLIYFQGNSAPDKSGLPSDRFSAERTGGSVSTLTIQRTQQEDSAVYLCASSPGTGYNYGYTFGSGTRLTVV.

The chain has TRBV7-3 and TRBJ2-7, with D perhaps TRBD2 (5 bases). V shed 3 bases and J shed 1 base, with 13 bases lying between them. The germline V gene encodes CDR1 SGHTA and CDR2 FQGTGA. The CDR3 has 15 residues. CDR3 DNA sequence: TGTGCCAGCAGCTTTGAACTAGTCGGGTCCTACGAGCAGTACTTC. Amino acid sequence: CASSFELVGSYEQYF. Complete variable domain (other parts from reference TRBV7-3 and TRBJ2-7): GAGVSQTPSNKVTEKGKYVELRCDPISGHTALYWYRQSLGQGPEFLIYFQGTGAADDSGLPNDRFFAVRPEGSVSTLKIQRTERGDSAVYLCASSFELVGSYEQYFGPGTRLTVT.

V gene TRBV5-1 combines with J gene TRBJ2-7, with 10 nucleotides matching TRBD1. Losses at the gene ends were 4 bases for V and 5 bases for J; bases not matched to a gene: 9. Germline V gives CDR1 SGHRS, CDR2 YFSETQ. The CDR3 runs 15 residues. CDR3 protein: CASSTAGTGVNEQYF. CDR3 nucleotides: TGCGCCAGCAGCACGGCCGGGACAGGGGTAAACGAGCAGTACTTC. The variable domain in full, with the rest retrieved from reference TRBV5-1 and TRBJ2-7, is KAGVTQTPRYLIKTRGQQVTLSCSPISGHRSVSWYQQTPGQGLQFLFEYFSETQRNKGNFPGRFSGRQFSNSRSEMNVSTLELGDSALYLCASSTAGTGVNEQYFGPGTRLTVT.

This sequence joins TRBV9 and TRBJ2-7; 7 bases line up with TRBD2. The CDR3 contains 15 residues. Germline V gene sequence: CDR1 SGDLS, CDR2 YYNGEE. V dropped 2 bases and J dropped 3; count of bases not matched to a gene: 8. The CDR3 here is CASSVSSSGYYEQYF. The CDR3 DNA reads TGTGCCAGCAGCGTGAGTAGTAGCGGGTACTACGAGCAGTACTTC. The whole variable domain, remainder taken from reference TRBV9 and TRBJ2-7, is DSGVTQTPKHLITATGQRVTLRCSPRSGDLSVYWYQQSLDQGLQFLIQYYNGEERAKGNILERFSAQQFPDLHSELNLSSLELGDSALYFCASSVSSSGYYEQYFGPGTRLTVT.

This chain connects TRBV28 to TRBJ1-1; 11 positions agree with TRBD1. Looked up from germline, CDR1 is MDHEN and CDR2 is SYDVKM. CDR3 length equals 14 residues. After removal of 4 bases from V and 12 bases from J, the junction contained 10 bases not matched to a gene. CDR3 DNA: TGTGCCAGCAGTTCCGCGGACAGGGGGCTTGCGTCTTTCTTT. Amino acids: CASSSADRGLASFF.

The V call is TRBV4-1, the J call TRBJ2-5; 7 nucleotides agree with TRBD1. Germline CDR1 reads MGHRA; CDR2 reads YSYEKL. V was clipped by 0 bases and J by 7 bases; unmatched bases: 11. The CDR3 is 16 amino acids. The chain's CDR3 is CASSQDLAGGSGTQYF. CDR3 nucleotides: TGCGCCAGCAGCCAAGATTTGGCAGGGGGATCAGGGACCCAGTACTTC.

This clone showed up just once. This chain connects TRBV4-1 to TRBJ2-3; 9 bases align to TRBD1. Germline CDR1 and CDR2: MGHRA and YSYEKL. V lost 3 bases, J lost 4 bases, and 8 bases stayed unmatched. The CDR3 length is 16 residues. The CDR3 nucleotides are TGCGCCAGCAGCCACGGGACAGGGCCGTCTCCAGATACGCAGTATTTT. This gives the protein CASSHGTGPSPDTQYF.

The chain is built from TRBV6-6 and TRBJ1-3; maybe TRBD1 (5 bases). There are 14 residues in the CDR3. The V gene lost 5 bases and the J gene lost 2 bases, with 10 bases spanning the gap. Germline V gene data show CDR1 as MNHNY and CDR2 as SVGAGI (reference sequence). In nucleotides, the CDR3 is TGTGCCAGCAGTGCGTCAGGGACTGGAAACACCATATATTTT. Protein: CASSASGTGNTIYF.

The CDR3 protein is CSVEQGARDIQYF. In nucleotides, the CDR3 is TGCAGCGTTGAACAGGGGGCGCGGGACATTCAGTACTTC. The V call is TRBV29-1, the J call TRBJ2-4, with 8 bases matching TRBD1. V lost 2 bases, J lost 8 bases, and 5 bases stayed unmatched. CDR1 SQVTM and CDR2 ANQGSEA come from the germline V gene. CDR3 length equals 13 residues.

The V call is TRBV6-6, the J call TRBJ1-2; D gene uncertain. The CDR3 totals 15 residues. With 1 base removed from V and 0 bases from J, the gap between germline ends came to 9 bases. Germline CDR1 is MNHNY and CDR2 is SVGAGI (reference sequence). This CDR3 is CASSYYGSSNYGYTF. CDR3 in DNA: TGTGCCAGCAGTTACTATGGCAGTTCTAACTATGGCTACACCTTC.

The chain links TRBV6-5 to TRBJ2-7; 9 positions match TRBD1. V dropped 7 bases and J dropped 3; count of bases not matched to a gene: 7. Germline V lookup: CDR1 MNHEY, CDR2 SVGAGI. The CDR3 has 14 residues. The CDR3 coding sequence is TGTGCCAGCACCAAGCCGGGACAGGGCTACGAGCAGTACTTC. This sequence encodes CASTKPGQGYEQYF.

The chain combines TRBV6-5 with TRBJ2-7, with D unresolved. Germline V gene lookup returns CDR1 MNHEY and CDR2 SVGAGI. The CDR3 runs 14 residues. V gave up 1 base and J gave up 2 bases, with 9 bases separating them. CDR3 sequence reads: CASSYLDGPYEQYF. The CDR3 DNA follows: TGTGCCAGCAGTTACTTAGACGGACCCTACGAGCAGTACTTC.

The CDR3 sequence: CASSPGMGDYGYTF. The CDR3, as DNA: TGTGCCAGCTCACCAGGGATGGGAGACTATGGCTACACCTTC. This chain connects TRBV18 to TRBJ1-2; D not resolved. Germline V gene sequence: CDR1 KGHSH, CDR2 LQKENI. CDR3 length equals 14 residues. Trimming pared 2 bases from V and 3 bases from J, leaving 10 bases between.

This clone appeared a single time. V gene TRBV7-8 combines with J gene TRBJ1-2, with D tentatively TRBD1 (6 bases). CDR1 is SGHVS, CDR2 FQNEAQ, per germline. V was clipped by 5 bases and J by 0 bases, with 19 bases between them. This CDR3 spans 17 amino acids. CDR3 protein: CASSRGGLRPANYGYTF. In DNA, the CDR3 is TGTGCCAGCAGCCGGGGGGGCCTTAGGCCCGCTAACTATGGCTACACCTTC.

The chain links TRBV28 to TRBJ2-3; D is unclear. V was trimmed by 8 bases and J by 5 bases, leaving 11 bases between them. CDR1 is MDHEN and CDR2 is SYDVKM in the germline V gene. The CDR3 is 12 amino acids. The CDR3 is CASQEWGDTQYF. The CDR3 coding sequence is TGTGCCAGCCAGGAGTGGGGAGATACGCAGTATTTT.

The rearrangement joins TRBV9 to TRBJ2-2; no definite D call. Deletions cut 0 bases from V and 5 bases from J, with 14 bases between. This CDR3 is 16 amino acids long. The V gene's germline CDR1 is SGDLS and CDR2 YYNGEE. In nucleotides, the CDR3 is TGTGCCAGCAGCGTAGGGATGGGCAGGAAAACCGGGGAGCTGTTTTTT. This codes for CASSVGMGRKTGELFF.